Described below is a single TCR beta chain sequence and its context. Its antigen is as yet unknown. This sample stems from a study of cytotoxic CD8 clonotypes in ibrutinib-treated CLL. Looked up from germline, CDR1 is MDHEN and CDR2 is SYDVKM. The V and J ends lost 5 bases and 4 bases respectively, with 11 bases between them. The CDR3 contains 13 residues. Findings and caveats of the study: Clonality increased at ibrutinib response and stayed stable in sustained remission. At progression, however, it fell back toward baseline. While tracking circulating CD8+ T-cell counts, baseline clonality exceeded that of age-matched healthy donors.

Produced via immunoSEQ multiplex PCR; TCRdb's table is partial and in-frame only. The top ten hold approximately 6% of the sample, which has fewer than 400,000 clones, about 64% seen once. The material was PBMCs, obtained after 36 months of ibrutinib treatment. The sequence was obtained from a human donor with chronic lymphocytic leukemia. This chain joins TRBV28 and TRBJ1-2; D gene uncertain. In DNA form, the CDR3 reads TGTGCCAGCAGTGCCACAGTACCCTATGGCTACACCTTC. This translates into CASSATVPYGYTF.